This record covers a single TCR beta chain. This clonotype was picked up one time. Its antigen is currently not known. No much larger clonotype is one base removed from it; base qualities were not supplied. Library method: 5' RACE. Sequencing was carried out with an Illumina HiSeq 2500. A second PCR of roughly 6 to 11 cycles was run with a J-beta primer mix and a sample-barcoded 5' primer. Each TCR beta cDNA molecule received a unique molecular identifier from a template-switch 5' adaptor carrying 12 random nucleotides. Each sample yielded at least 3 million CDR3-containing paired-end reads. All of the RNA was converted into first-strand cDNA using the Mint cDNA synthesis kit, with a TRBC-specific oligonucleotide serving as the primer. All cDNA was treated with uracil-DNA glycosylase and then went through a first 18-cycle PCR with the universal primers M1SS and BC2_uni_R. In the original analysis: Each sample was normalized by randomly selecting 1 million high-quality reads, each carrying a distinct molecular identifier. Instead of being binned into consensus sequences, reads that shared molecular identifiers were thrown out. MiTCR, with a Q25 quality threshold and the strictest error-elimination algorithm, was used for CDR3 identification, clonotype clustering and error correction. A nonparametric unseen species model using Euler transformation provided a lower-bound estimate of total TCR beta diversity. TCRdb reprocessing: public reads trimmed at Q25 with fastp, clones called with MiXCR, in-frame beta chains kept. Rows with a matching CDR3 protein are joined into one entry that keeps the most common DNA and genes. V and J calls and clone size were set by TCRdb, not the authors. For this sample there are roughly 1,800,000 distinct CDR3 sequences; around half appear just once. The ten largest make up approximately 2.1% of the sample.

This entry comes from a study of blood T cells in healthy people across ages (dated by TCRdb to between 2014 and 2016). In terms of the full investigation: In model experiments, roughly one uniquely barcoded TCR beta cDNA molecule per two T cells was captured by template switching. For two donors (one aged 18 to 29 and one aged 80 or older), the study analyzed two additional independent replicas of 1 million unique cDNA reads from the same blood draw. The donors were divided into four age groups: young (average roughly 17 years), middle-aged (roughly 42), aged (roughly 60) and long-lived (nearly 85). Donors of different ages were randomly distributed across sequencing lanes to avoid experimental bias. The study measured age-related changes in TCR beta repertoire diversity using deep sequencing normalized with unique cDNA molecular identifiers. The research as a whole found: Estimates of total diversity based on one million sequenced T cells were considered lower bounds and underestimates. Because the CMV infection status of the donors was unknown, age-related changes in expanded clonotypes may potentially have been confounded. Conclusive comparison of naive and antigen-experienced compartments was prevented by the profiling of bulk unsorted PBMCs. Compared with the aged group, more naive CD4+ T cells, fewer expanded clones and increased TCR diversity were shown by the long-lived group, suggesting age selection. Observed TCR beta diversity correlated strongly with the percentage of naive T cells measured by flow cytometry. As age increased, observed TCR beta diversity per million T cells dropped in a roughly linear way, and a significant reduction was already evident by age 40.

Systemically healthy Caucasian individuals from Russia, around 39 in total and aged roughly 6 to 100 years, were included as donors. Approximately 9 milliliters of peripheral blood were collected from each donor into EDTA-treated Vacutainer tubes. Ficoll-Paque density-gradient centrifugation was used to isolate PBMCs, with at least 7 million obtained per sample. Trizol reagent was used to extract total RNA from the PBMCs, yielding at least 5 micrograms per sample. Naive CD45RAhigh/CD27high T cell percentages were measured by flow cytometry on a PBMC aliquot from every donor. From the cysteine through the phenylalanine, the CDR3 covers 15 amino acids. Only the CDR3 region is kept as DNA, spanning 45 bases read in frame from base 1. The germline V end is reduced by 1 base and the J end by 9 bases; junction bases left unmatched: 10. The germline V gene specifies SGDLS as CDR1 and YYNGEE as CDR2.

The clonotype was recovered from a middle-aged woman in good health. The V and J genes are TRBV9 and TRBJ2-1, with 7 middle bases fitting TRBD2. The specimen sequenced was blood. DNA sequence: TGTGCCAGCAGCGTACGACTAGCAAGTGGAGGTGAGCAGTTCTTC. This encodes CASSVRLASGGEQFF.